These 4 T cell receptor beta chains were sequenced from one sample in a study of blood T cells in healthy people across ages. For the second PCR, which ran for roughly 6 to 11 cycles, a sample-barcoded 5' primer and a J-beta primer mix were used. Via MiXCR, TCRdb re-called the 5' RACE reads, giving one row per CDR3 protein. In the table there are about 970,000 distinct CDR3 sequences, roughly 50% of which are singletons. The sample was blood. Receptors were obtained from an older woman in good health.

The rearrangement joins TRBV12-3 or TRBV12-4 to TRBJ1-1; D gene uncertain. Trimming cost V 6 bases and J 1 base, with 18 bases left between them. The CDR3 runs to 16 residues. This chain's CDR3 is CASSPGFRTPNTEAFF. CDR3 in DNA: TGTGCCAGCAGCCCCGGTTTCCGGACGCCGAACACTGAAGCTTTCTTT.

As to this clonotype: One end of the junction is discordant with germline, which a read error may explain. The chain combines TRBV4-3 with TRBJ1-2, with D uncertain. This CDR3 has 15 amino acids. CDR1 and CDR2 from the germline V gene are LGHNA and YSLEER. The DNA of the CDR3 is TGCGCCAGCAGCCAAGATGTGTCGGGAGACTATGGCCACACCTTC. Its translation is CASSQDVSGDYGHTF.

This clonotype was counted a single time. Germline is not matched at one junction end, which may reflect a read error. The chain combines TRBV7-8 with TRBJ2-3; D is possibly TRBD1 (6 bases). There are 14 residues in the CDR3. Germline assignment: CDR1 SGHVS and CDR2 FQNEAQ. CDR3 nucleotide sequence: TGTGTCAGCAGCTCAGACGAGAGGGGGGATACGCAGTATTTT. It encodes CVSSSDERGDTQYF.

This rearrangement joins TRBV5-1 to TRBJ2-3; TRBD2 might be the D (6 bases). Germline V lookup: CDR1 SGHRS, CDR2 YFSETQ. Trimming stripped 4 bases from V and 1 base from J, with 13 bases between. The CDR3 is 15 amino acids. The CDR3 DNA reads TGCGCCAGCAGCAGCGAACAGCGGGGCACAGATACGCAGTATTTT. Residues: CASSSEQRGTDTQYF.